The next 10 T cell receptor beta chains were all read from a single sample in a study of chemoradiotherapy in HPV16-positive cancers. TCRdb's table, derived via immunoSEQ multiplex PCR, lists solely in-frame clones and lacks some. The sample carries roughly 19,000 clones, more than 75% recorded once. The starting material was blood, obtained from a patient who underwent chemoradiotherapy. All receptors come from a human donor with HPV-associated anogenital cancer.

V gene TRBV6-4 combines with J gene TRBJ1-1; D is perhaps TRBD1 (6 bases). The V end was cut by 5 bases, the J end by 1 base, with 11 bases between. The CDR3 covers 14 residues. In germline, CDR1 is MRHNA, CDR2 SNTAGT. The CDR3 spells CASSRDTGNTEAFF. Written as DNA, the CDR3 is TGTGCCAGCAGTCGGGACACAGGGAACACTGAAGCTTTCTTT.

The V call is TRBV13, the J call TRBJ2-2; D is uncertain. With 0 bases removed from V and 5 bases from J, the gap between germline ends came to 10 bases. CDR3 length equals 15 residues. The germline V gene encodes CDR1 PRHDT and CDR2 FYEKMQ (reference sequence). The CDR3 DNA follows: TGTGCCAGCAGCTTAGGTCAAGGGTGGACCGGGGAGCTGTTTTTT. As protein: CASSLGQGWTGELFF.

V is TRBV10-3 and J is TRBJ1-6; 9 bases fit TRBD1. This CDR3 region has 17 residues. Germline assignment: CDR1 ENHRY and CDR2 SYGVKD. Trimming at V came to 0 bases and at J to 9 bases, leaving 9 bases not matched to a gene. Here the CDR3 DNA reads TGTGCCATCAGTGAGTCACCGGGGACAGGGCTTGGTTCACCCCTCCACTTT. Amino acid sequence: CAISESPGTGLGSPLHF.

The gene calls are TRBV4-3 and TRBJ1-4; D gene unclear. The CDR3 has 17 residues. From germline, CDR1 is LGHNA and CDR2 YSLEER. The V end was cut by 0 bases, the J end by 0 bases, with 11 bases between. For the CDR3, the DNA is TGCGCCAGCAGCCAAGATCCGGTGGGAGCAACTAATGAAAAACTGTTTTTT. It is translated as CASSQDPVGATNEKLFF.

The chain combines TRBV2 with TRBJ1-5, with D hard to call. V lost 2 bases, J lost 0 bases, and 11 bases lay in between. The CDR3 extends over 16 amino acids. Looked up from germline, CDR1 is SNHLY and CDR2 is FYNNEI. The CDR3: CASSEFGGRSNQPQHF. CDR3 nucleotides: TGTGCCAGCAGTGAATTCGGTGGTCGTAGCAATCAGCCCCAGCATTTT.

The genes are TRBV27 and TRBJ1-3; 9 bases map to TRBD1. Germline CDR1 is MNHEY and CDR2 is SMNVEV (reference sequence). V trimming: 5 bases; J trimming: 4 bases; junction bases outside the gene matches: 15. This CDR3 has 18 residues. CDR3 nucleotides: TGTGCCAGCAGTCTCACAATTGGCGGAGGGACAGGGGGAAACACCATATATTTT. Its translation is CASSLTIGGGTGGNTIYF.

This rearrangement joins TRBV7-9 to TRBJ2-2, with 9 nucleotides matching TRBD1. The CDR3 totals 15 residues. J was trimmed by 5 bases and V by 1 base; bases with no gene match: 2. CDR1 and CDR2 (germline): SEHNR, FQNEAQ (reference sequence). Written as DNA, the CDR3 is TGTGCCAGCAGCTTAGTAGGGACAGGGACCGGGGAGCTGTTTTTT. It translates to CASSLVGTGTGELFF.

This chain connects TRBV19 to TRBJ1-2, with 7 positions matching TRBD1. The germline V gene has CDR1 LNHDA and CDR2 SQIVND (reference sequence). V shed 3 bases, J shed 7 bases, and the junction held 8 bases outside the gene matches. This CDR3 is 14 amino acids long. The CDR3 protein is CASSIGGQSFGYTF. In nucleotides, the CDR3 is TGTGCCAGTAGTATCGGGGGACAGAGTTTTGGCTACACCTTC.

The gene calls are TRBV19 and TRBJ1-5; D is unclear. The CDR3 contains 12 residues. The germline gives CDR1 LNHDA, CDR2 SQIVND (reference sequence). Trimming shortened V by 11 bases and J by 4 bases, and 12 bases separated the two germline ends. CDR3 protein: CAAGVGNQPQHF. The CDR3 DNA reads TGTGCCGCCGGGGTAGGGAATCAGCCCCAGCATTTT. Combining the CDR3 with reference TRBV19 and TRBJ1-5 gives the whole variable domain DGGITQSPKYLFRKEGQNVTLSCEQNLNHDAMYWYRQDPGQGLRLIYYSQIVNDFQKGDIAEGYSVSREKKESFPLTVTSAQKNPTAFYLCAAGVGNQPQHFGDGTRLSIL.

This chain connects TRBV4-3 to TRBJ1-2; no clear D gene. The CDR3 has 16 amino acids. Trimming removed 0 bases at V and 0 bases at J, with 11 bases between. Looked up from germline, CDR1 is LGHNA and CDR2 is YSLEER. The DNA of the CDR3 is TGCGCCAGCAGCCAAGATCGGGGAGCAGCTAACTATGGCTACACCTTC. Encoded protein: CASSQDRGAANYGYTF.